Each of the 4 T cell receptor beta chains below was sequenced from the same sample in a study of human T cells and chemical hapten exposure. TCRdb processed the RACE reads anew with MiXCR; each CDR3 protein has one entry. The table has under 200,000 distinct CDR3 sequences, about 30% seen once. Indicated time point: patch test 3, about 24 weeks after DPC sensitization. The treatment is: therapeutic diphenylcyclopropenone sensitization with weekly scalp DPC. Material: whole blood, obtained in connection with sensitization to the hapten diphenylcyclopropenone (DPC). These receptors came from a woman aged 18 to 35 with alopecia areata. Some clones in this sample may be carry-over from other donors' samples.

V is TRBV20-1 and J is TRBJ1-2; 7 bases agree with TRBD1. CDR3 length: 13 amino acids. The germline gives CDR1 DFQATT, CDR2 SNEGSKA (reference sequence). Trimming cost V 3 bases and J 2 bases; bases outside gene matches: 3. DNA for the CDR3: TGCAGTGCTAGTCTACAGGGGAACTATGGCTACACCTTC. Amino acids: CSASLQGNYGYTF.

V usage is TRBV18 and J usage is TRBJ2-7; D perhaps matches TRBD2 (6 bases). Germline V lookup: CDR1 KGHSH, CDR2 LQKENI. CDR3 length: 17 residues. The V end lost 3 bases, the J end lost 0 bases, and 18 bases lay between the germline ends. CDR3 protein: CASSPTRGGISSYEQYF. Written as DNA, the CDR3 is TGTGCCAGCTCACCGACGAGGGGAGGTATTTCCTCCTACGAGCAGTACTTC.

The V gene is TRBV11-2, the J gene TRBJ2-7, with 7 bases aligning to TRBD1. CDR3 size: 16 residues. V gave up 3 bases and J gave up 6 bases; unmatched junction bases: 14. From germline, CDR1 is SGHAT and CDR2 FQNNGV. CDR3 residues: CASSFTPRDSFSEQYF. For the CDR3, the DNA is TGTGCCAGCAGCTTTACCCCCCGGGACAGCTTTAGCGAGCAGTACTTC.

This clonotype showed up many times. The gene calls are TRBV20-1 and TRBJ1-5; perhaps TRBD1 as D (5 bases). Germline CDR1 is DFQATT and CDR2 is SNEGSKA (reference sequence). V was shortened by 0 bases and J by 6 bases, with 6 bases between the two germline ends. There are 12 residues in the CDR3. The CDR3 here is CSARDGGQPQHF. CDR3 coding DNA: TGCAGTGCTAGAGATGGGGGTCAGCCCCAGCATTTT.